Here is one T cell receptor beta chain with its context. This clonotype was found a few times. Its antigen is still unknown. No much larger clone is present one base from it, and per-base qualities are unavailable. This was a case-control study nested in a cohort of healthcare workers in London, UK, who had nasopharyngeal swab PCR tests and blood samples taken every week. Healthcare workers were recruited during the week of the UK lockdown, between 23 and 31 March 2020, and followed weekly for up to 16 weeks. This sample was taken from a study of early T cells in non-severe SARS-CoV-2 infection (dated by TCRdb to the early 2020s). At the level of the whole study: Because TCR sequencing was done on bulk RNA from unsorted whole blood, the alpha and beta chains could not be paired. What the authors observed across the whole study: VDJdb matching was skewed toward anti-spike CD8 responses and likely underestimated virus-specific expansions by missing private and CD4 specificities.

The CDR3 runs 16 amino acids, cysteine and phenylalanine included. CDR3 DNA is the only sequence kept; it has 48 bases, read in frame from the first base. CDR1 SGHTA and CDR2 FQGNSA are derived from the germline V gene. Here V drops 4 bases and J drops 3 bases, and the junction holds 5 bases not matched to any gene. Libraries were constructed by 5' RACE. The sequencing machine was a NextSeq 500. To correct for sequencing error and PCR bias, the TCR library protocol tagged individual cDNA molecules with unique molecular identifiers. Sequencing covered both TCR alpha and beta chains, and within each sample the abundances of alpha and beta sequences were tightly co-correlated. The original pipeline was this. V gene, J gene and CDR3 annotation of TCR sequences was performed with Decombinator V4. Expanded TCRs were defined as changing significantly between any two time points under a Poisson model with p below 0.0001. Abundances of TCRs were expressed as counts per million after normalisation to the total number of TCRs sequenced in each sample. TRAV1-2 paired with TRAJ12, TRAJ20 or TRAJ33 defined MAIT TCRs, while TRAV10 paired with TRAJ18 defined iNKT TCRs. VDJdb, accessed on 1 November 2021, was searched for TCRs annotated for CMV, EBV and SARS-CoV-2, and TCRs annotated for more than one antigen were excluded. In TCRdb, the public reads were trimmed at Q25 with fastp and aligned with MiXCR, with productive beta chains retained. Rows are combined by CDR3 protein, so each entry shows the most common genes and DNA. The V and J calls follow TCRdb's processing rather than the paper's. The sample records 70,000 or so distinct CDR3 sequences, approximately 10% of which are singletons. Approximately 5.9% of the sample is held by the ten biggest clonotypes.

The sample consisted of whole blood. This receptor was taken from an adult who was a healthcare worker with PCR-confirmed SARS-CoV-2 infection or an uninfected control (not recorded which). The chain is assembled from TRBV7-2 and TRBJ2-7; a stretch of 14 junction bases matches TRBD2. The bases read TGTGCCAGCAGCTCCGCCGGGACTAGCGGGAGCTACGAGCAGTACTTC. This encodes CASSSAGTSGSYEQYF.